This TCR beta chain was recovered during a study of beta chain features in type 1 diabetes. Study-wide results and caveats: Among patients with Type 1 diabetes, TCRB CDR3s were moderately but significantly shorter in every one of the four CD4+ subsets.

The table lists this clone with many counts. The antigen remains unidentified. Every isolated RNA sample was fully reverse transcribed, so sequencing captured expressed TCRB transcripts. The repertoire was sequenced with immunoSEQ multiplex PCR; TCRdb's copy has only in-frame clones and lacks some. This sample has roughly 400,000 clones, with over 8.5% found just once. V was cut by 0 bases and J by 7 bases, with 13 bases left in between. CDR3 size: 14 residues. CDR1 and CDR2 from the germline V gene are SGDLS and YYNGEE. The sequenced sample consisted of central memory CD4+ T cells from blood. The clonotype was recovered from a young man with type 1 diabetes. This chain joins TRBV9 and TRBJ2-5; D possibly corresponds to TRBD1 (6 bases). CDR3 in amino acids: CASSVEASQGTQYF. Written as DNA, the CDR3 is TGTGCCAGCAGCGTAGAGGCGTCACAGGGGACCCAGTACTTC.